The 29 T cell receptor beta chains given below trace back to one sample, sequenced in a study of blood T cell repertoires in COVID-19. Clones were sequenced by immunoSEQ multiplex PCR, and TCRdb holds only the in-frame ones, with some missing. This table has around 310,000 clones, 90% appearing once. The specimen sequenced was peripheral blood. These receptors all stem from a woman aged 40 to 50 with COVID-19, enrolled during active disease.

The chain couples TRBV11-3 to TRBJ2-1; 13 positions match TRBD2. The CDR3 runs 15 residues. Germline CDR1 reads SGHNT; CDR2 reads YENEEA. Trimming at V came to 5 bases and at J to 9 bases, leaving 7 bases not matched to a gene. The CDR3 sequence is CASSQLAGGPSEQFF. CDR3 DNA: TGTGCCAGCAGCCAACTAGCGGGAGGGCCAAGTGAGCAGTTCTTC.

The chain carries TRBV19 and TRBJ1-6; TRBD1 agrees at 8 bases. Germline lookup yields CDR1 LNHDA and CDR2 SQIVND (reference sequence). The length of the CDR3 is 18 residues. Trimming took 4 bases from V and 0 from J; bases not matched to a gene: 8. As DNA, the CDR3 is TGTGCCAGTAGTACTACACGACAGGGGAGCTCCTATAATTCACCCCTCCACTTT. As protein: CASSTTRQGSSYNSPLHF.

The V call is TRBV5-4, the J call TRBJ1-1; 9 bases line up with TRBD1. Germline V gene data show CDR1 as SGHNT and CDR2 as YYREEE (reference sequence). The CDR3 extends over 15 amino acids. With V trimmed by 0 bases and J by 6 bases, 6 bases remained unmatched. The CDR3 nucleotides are TGTGCCAGCAGCTTGGGAGGGGACAGGGCTGCTGAAGCTTTCTTT. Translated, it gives CASSLGGDRAAEAFF.

The CDR3 DNA is TGTGCCAGCAGCCCCGACAGACCCGCAACTAATGAAAAACTGTTTTTT. This codes for CASSPDRPATNEKLFF. The chain recombines TRBV7-2 with TRBJ1-4; D is perhaps TRBD1 (5 bases). Germline V CDR1 and CDR2: SGHTA, FQGNSA. With 5 bases removed from V and 0 bases from J, the gap between germline ends came to 13 bases. This CDR3 has 16 amino acids.

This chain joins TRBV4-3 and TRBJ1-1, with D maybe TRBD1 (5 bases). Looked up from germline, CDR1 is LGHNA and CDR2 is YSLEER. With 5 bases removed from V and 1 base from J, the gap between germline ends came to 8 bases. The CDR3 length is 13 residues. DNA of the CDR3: TGCGCCAGCAGCTCCGACAGGAACACTGAAGCTTTCTTT. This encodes CASSSDRNTEAFF.

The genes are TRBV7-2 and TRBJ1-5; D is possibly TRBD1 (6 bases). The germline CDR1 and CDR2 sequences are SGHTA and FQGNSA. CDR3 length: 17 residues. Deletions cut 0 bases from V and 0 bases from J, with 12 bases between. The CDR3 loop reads CASSLARTANSNQPQHF. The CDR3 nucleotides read TGTGCCAGCAGCTTAGCACGGACAGCAAATAGCAATCAGCCCCAGCATTTT.

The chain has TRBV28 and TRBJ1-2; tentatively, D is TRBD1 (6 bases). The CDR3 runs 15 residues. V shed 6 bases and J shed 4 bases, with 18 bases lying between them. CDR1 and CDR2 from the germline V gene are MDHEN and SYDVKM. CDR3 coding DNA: TGTGCCAGCAGACCTACAGGGCGCCTAAGCTATGGCTACACCTTC. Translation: CASRPTGRLSYGYTF.

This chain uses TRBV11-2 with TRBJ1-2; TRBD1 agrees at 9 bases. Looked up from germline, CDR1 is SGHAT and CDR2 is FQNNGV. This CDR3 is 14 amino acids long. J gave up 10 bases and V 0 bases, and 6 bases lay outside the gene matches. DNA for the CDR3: TGTGCCAGCAGCTTAGAACGGACAGGGGTTGACTACACCTTC. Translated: CASSLERTGVDYTF.

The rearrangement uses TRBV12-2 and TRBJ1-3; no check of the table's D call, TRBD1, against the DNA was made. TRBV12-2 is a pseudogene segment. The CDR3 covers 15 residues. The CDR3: CASHLTASSGNTIYF. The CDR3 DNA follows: TGTGCAAGTCACCTGACAGCCAGCTCTGGAAACACCATATATTTT.

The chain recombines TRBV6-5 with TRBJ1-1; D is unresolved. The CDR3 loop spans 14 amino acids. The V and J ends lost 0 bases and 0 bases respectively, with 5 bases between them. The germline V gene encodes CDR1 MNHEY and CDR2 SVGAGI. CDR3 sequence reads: CASSYSPVNTEAFF. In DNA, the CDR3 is TGTGCCAGCAGTTACTCGCCGGTGAACACTGAAGCTTTCTTT.

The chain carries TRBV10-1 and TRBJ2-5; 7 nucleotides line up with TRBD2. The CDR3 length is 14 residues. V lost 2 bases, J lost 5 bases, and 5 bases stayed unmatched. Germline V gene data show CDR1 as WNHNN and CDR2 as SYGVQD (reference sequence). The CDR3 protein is CASSEHREAETQYF. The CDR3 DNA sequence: TGCGCCAGCAGTGAGCATCGGGAGGCGGAGACCCAGTACTTC.

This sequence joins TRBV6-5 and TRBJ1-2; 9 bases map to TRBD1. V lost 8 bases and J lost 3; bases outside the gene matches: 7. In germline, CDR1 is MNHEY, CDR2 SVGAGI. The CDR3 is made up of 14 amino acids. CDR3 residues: CASGRDRAYYGYTF. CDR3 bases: TGTGCCAGCGGCAGGGACAGGGCATACTATGGCTACACCTTC.

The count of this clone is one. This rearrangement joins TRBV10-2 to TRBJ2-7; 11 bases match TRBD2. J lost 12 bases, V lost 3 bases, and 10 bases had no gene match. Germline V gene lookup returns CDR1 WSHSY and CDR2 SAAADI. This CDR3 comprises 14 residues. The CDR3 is CASSDLTSGGSAYF. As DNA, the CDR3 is TGCGCCAGCAGTGATCTTACTAGCGGGGGATCAGCGTACTTC.

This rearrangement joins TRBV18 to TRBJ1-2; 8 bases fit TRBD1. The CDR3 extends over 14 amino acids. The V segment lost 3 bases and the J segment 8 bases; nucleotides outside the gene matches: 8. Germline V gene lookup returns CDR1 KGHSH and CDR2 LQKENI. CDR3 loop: CASSPADRGRGYTF. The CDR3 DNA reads TGTGCCAGCTCACCGGCCGACAGGGGCAGAGGCTACACCTTC. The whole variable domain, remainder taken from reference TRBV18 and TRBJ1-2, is NAGVMQNPRHLVRRRGQEARLRCSPMKGHSHVYWYRQLPEEGLKFMVYLQKENIIDESGMPKERFSAEFPKEGPSILRIQQVVRGDSAAYFCASSPADRGRGYTFGSGTRLTVV.

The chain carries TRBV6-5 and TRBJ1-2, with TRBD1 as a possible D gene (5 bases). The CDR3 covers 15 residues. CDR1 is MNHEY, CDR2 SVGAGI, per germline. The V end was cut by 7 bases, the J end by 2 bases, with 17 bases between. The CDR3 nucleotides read TGTGCCAGCACCTTGAGGGGAGGGGAGAACTATGGCTACACCTTC. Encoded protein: CASTLRGGENYGYTF.

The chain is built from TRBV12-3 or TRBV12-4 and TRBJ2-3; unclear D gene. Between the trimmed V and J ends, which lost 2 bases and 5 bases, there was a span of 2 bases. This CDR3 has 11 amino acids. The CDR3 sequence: CASSLLDTQYF. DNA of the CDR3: TGTGCCAGCAGTTTACTAGATACGCAGTATTTT.

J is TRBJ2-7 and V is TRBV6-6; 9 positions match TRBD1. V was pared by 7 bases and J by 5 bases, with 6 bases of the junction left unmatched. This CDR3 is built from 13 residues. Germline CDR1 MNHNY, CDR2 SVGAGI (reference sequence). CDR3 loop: CASNDRGIDEQYF. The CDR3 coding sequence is TGTGCCAGCAACGACAGGGGGATCGACGAGCAGTACTTC.

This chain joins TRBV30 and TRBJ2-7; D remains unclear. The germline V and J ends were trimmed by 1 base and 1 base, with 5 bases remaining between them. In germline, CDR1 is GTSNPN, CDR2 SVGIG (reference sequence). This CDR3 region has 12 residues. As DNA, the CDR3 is TGTGCCTGGAGTGCACTGTCCTACGAGCAGTACTTC. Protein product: CAWSALSYEQYF.

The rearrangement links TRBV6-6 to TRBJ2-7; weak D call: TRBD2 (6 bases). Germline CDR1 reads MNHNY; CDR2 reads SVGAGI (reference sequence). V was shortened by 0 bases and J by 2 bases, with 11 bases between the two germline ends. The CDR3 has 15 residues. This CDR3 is CASSYSRDSPYEQYF. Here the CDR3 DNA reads TGTGCCAGCAGTTACTCCCGGGACTCCCCCTACGAGCAGTACTTC.

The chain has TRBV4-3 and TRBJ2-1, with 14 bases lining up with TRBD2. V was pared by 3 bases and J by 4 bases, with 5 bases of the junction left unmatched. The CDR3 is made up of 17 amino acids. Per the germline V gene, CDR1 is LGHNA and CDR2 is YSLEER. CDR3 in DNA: TGCGCCAGCAGCCAGGCCCGGACTAGCGGGGGGTACAATGAGCAGTTCTTC. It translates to CASSQARTSGGYNEQFF.

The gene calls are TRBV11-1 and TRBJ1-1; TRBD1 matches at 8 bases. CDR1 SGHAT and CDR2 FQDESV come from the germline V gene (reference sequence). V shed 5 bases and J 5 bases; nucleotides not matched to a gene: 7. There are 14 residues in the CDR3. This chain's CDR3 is CASSPRQGRTEAFF. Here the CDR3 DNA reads TGTGCCAGCAGCCCAAGACAGGGGAGGACTGAAGCTTTCTTT.

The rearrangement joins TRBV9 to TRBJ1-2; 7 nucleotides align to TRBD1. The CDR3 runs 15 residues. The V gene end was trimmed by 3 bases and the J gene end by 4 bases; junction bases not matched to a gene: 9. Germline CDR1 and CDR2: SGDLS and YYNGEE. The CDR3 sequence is CASSGSTGMSYGYTF. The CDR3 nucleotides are TGTGCCAGCAGCGGATCGACAGGGATGTCCTATGGCTACACCTTC.

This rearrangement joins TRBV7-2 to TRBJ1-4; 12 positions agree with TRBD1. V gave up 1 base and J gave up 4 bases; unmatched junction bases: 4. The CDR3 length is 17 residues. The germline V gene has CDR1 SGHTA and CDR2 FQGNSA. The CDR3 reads CASSLVGTGGGNEKLFF. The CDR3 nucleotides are TGTGCCAGCAGCTTAGTCGGGACAGGGGGCGGTAATGAAAAACTGTTTTTT.

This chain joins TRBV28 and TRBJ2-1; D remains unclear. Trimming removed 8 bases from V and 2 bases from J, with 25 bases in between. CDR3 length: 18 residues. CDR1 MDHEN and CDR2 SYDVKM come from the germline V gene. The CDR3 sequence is CASPPPAPQKPPYNEQFF. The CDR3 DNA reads TGTGCCAGCCCACCTCCAGCGCCTCAAAAACCCCCCTACAATGAGCAGTTCTTC.

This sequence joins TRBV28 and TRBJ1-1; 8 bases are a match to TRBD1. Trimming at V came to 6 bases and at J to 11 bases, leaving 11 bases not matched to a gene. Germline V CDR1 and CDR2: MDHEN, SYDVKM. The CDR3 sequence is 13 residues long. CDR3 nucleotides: TGTGCCAGCAGCGAAAGACAGGGGAGAGGCGCTTTCTTT. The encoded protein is CASSERQGRGAFF.

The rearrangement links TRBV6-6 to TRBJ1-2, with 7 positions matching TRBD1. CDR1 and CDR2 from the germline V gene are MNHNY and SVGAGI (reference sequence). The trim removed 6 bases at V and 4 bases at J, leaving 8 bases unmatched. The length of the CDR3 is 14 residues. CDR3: CASRPGQRGYGYTF. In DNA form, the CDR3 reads TGTGCCAGCAGACCGGGACAGAGAGGCTATGGCTACACCTTC.

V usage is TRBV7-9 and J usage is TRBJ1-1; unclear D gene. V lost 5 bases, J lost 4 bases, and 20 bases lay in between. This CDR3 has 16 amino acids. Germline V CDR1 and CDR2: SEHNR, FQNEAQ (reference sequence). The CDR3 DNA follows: TGTGCCAGCAGCCCATACGTGGGGAGCCCGGGCACTGAAGCTTTCTTT. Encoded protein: CASSPYVGSPGTEAFF.

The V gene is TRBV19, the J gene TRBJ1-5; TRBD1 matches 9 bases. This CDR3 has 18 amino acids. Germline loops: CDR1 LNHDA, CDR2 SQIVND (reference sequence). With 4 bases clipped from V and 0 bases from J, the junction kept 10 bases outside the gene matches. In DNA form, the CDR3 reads TGTGCCAGTAGTACACGGGACAGGGCACTTTATAGCAATCAGCCCCAGCATTTT. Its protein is CASSTRDRALYSNQPQHF.

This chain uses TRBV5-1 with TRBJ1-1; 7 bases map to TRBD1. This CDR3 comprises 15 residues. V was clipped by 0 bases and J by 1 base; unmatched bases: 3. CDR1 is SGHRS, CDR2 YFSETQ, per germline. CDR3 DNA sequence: TGCGCCAGCAGCTTGGCGGGGACAGCGAACACTGAAGCTTTCTTT. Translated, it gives CASSLAGTANTEAFF.